Below are 22 T cell receptor beta chains sequenced from a single sample in a study of vaccination and CD4 T cells after COVID-19. Researchers used the Oncomine TCR Beta short-read assay to sequence DNA from cultured CD4+ T cells. TCRdb re-derived calls from the PCR reads in MiXCR, one entry per CDR3 protein. The repertoire holds approximately 19,000 distinct CDR3 sequences, with 35% to 50% as singletons. Antigen specificity for these receptors is unknown. Treatment defined: roughly 10-day PBMC culture with coronavirus spike peptide pools or control peptides (ViraFEST assay). The material sequenced was CD4+ T cells from blood, cultured in vitro, taken after SARS-CoV-2 vaccination. The receptors derive from a human donor who had recovered from COVID-19.

The J gene is TRBJ2-1, the V gene TRBV5-4; 14 nucleotides agree with TRBD2. Trimming cost V 0 bases and J 12 bases; bases outside gene matches: 8. The germline V gene has CDR1 SGHNT and CDR2 YYREEE (reference sequence). This CDR3 comprises 16 residues. CDR3 protein: CASSLASGTSGRRQFF. DNA for the CDR3: TGTGCCAGCAGCTTGGCCTCCGGGACTAGCGGGAGAAGGCAGTTCTTC. The entire variable domain, with the rest obtained from reference TRBV5-4 and TRBJ2-1, is as follows: ETGVTQSPTHLIKTRGQQVTLRCSSQSGHNTVSWYQQALGQGPQFIFQYYREEENGRGNFPPRFSGLQFPNYSSELNVNALELDDSALYLCASSLASGTSGRRQFFGPGTRLTVL.

CDR3 coding DNA: TGTGCCAGCAGGCGCGAGACAATCACTGAAGCTTTCTTT. Protein sequence: CASRRETITEAFF. The chain employs TRBV6-1 and TRBJ1-1; D uncertain. The CDR3 has 13 residues. V was trimmed by 6 bases and J by 4 bases, leaving 12 bases between them. In germline, CDR1 is MNHNS, CDR2 SASEGT.

This clonotype has just a few counts. This rearrangement joins TRBV6-1 to TRBJ2-7; D is possibly TRBD2 (5 bases). Per the germline V gene, CDR1 is MNHNS and CDR2 is SASEGT. The CDR3 is made up of 11 amino acids. V dropped 7 bases and J dropped 4 bases, with 8 bases sitting between them. CDR3 sequence: CASMGGYEQYF. As DNA, the CDR3 is TGTGCCAGCATGGGCGGGTACGAGCAGTACTTC.

The table lists this clonotype with a few counts. The chain is built from TRBV5-1 and TRBJ1-2; TRBD1 is a possible D gene (6 bases). V lost 0 bases, J lost 7 bases, and 13 bases lay in between. There are 14 residues in the CDR3. Germline-derived CDR1 and CDR2 are SGHRS and YFSETQ. CDR3 loop: CASSLGQGLGGYTF. In DNA, the CDR3 is TGCGCCAGCAGCTTGGGGCAGGGGCTAGGTGGCTACACCTTC.

CDR3 DNA sequence: TGTGCCAGCGGCCTGACAGGGGGCGCGGGCACCGGGGAGCTGTTTTTT. Translated, it gives CASGLTGGAGTGELFF. The chain has TRBV7-9 and TRBJ2-2; 10 bases agree with TRBD1. Germline lookup yields CDR1 SEHNR and CDR2 FQNEAQ (reference sequence). This CDR3 comprises 16 residues. The ends lost 8 bases at V and 4 bases at J; junction bases unmatched: 10.

The table lists this clonotype with a few counts. This chain connects TRBV28 to TRBJ1-2; tentative D call: TRBD1 (5 bases). The CDR3 runs to 12 residues. Germline V CDR1 and CDR2: MDHEN, SYDVKM. V shed 3 bases and J shed 10 bases, with 12 bases lying between them. The CDR3 nucleotides read TGTGCCAGCAGTTTGGGGCTACAGGACTACACCTTC. Its translation is CASSLGLQDYTF.

V usage is TRBV2 and J usage is TRBJ1-5; D is ambiguous. CDR1 and CDR2 (germline): SNHLY, FYNNEI. The ends were cut back, 5 bases at V and 0 bases at J, with 8 bases in the middle. CDR3 size: 14 residues. CDR3 sequence: CASSPEGSNQPQHF. The CDR3, as DNA: TGTGCCAGCAGTCCGGAGGGTAGCAATCAGCCCCAGCATTTT.

The chain joins TRBV6-2 or TRBV6-3 to TRBJ2-7, with 10 bases matching TRBD1. The CDR3 has 15 residues. V dropped 2 bases and J dropped 12; count of bases not matched to a gene: 13. Germline CDR1 reads MNHEY; CDR2 reads SVGEGT. The CDR3 DNA reads as TGTGCCAGCAGTTACGCGCCGGGACAGGGGACGATGGCGTACTTC. Protein sequence: CASSYAPGQGTMAYF.

The chain recombines TRBV20-1 with TRBJ2-7; the match to TRBD1 covers 8 bases. The CDR3 sequence is 17 residues long. Germline V gene lookup returns CDR1 DFQATT and CDR2 SNEGSKA (reference sequence). The CDR3 bases are TGCAGCACCTCTACAGGGGGGTTACTCAAGAGCTCCTACGAGCAGTACTTC. It is translated as CSTSTGGLLKSSYEQYF.

In its sample, this clonotype was seen a few times. The J gene is TRBJ1-1, the V gene TRBV24-1; D remains unclear. Trimming took off 9 bases at V and 5 bases at J, with 15 bases between the two ends. Looked up from germline, CDR1 is KGHDR and CDR2 is SFDVKD. The CDR3 length is 13 residues. The CDR3 bases are TGTGCCACCCGGGCCGACCCAAATACTGAAGCTTTCTTT. Its translation: CATRADPNTEAFF.

The chain carries TRBV7-2 and TRBJ1-5, with 9 positions matching TRBD1. V was pared by 5 bases and J by 4 bases, with 6 bases of the junction left unmatched. The CDR3 totals 15 residues. From germline, CDR1 is SGHTA and CDR2 FQGNSA. CDR3 in amino acids: CASSLLGTGNQPQHF. CDR3 nucleotide sequence: TGTGCCAGCAGCCTACTGGGGACAGGGAATCAGCCCCAGCATTTT.

This clonotype was counted between two and nine times. The chain combines TRBV6-1 with TRBJ2-5; no definite D call. V lost 3 bases, J lost 5 bases, and 7 bases lay in between. The CDR3 runs 12 residues. The germline gives CDR1 MNHNS, CDR2 SASEGT. The CDR3 sequence is CASSEGWETQYF. DNA of the CDR3: TGTGCCAGCAGTGAGGGGTGGGAGACCCAGTACTTC.

This chain links TRBV20-1 with TRBJ1-1, with D possibly being TRBD1 (5 bases). The CDR3 is 11 amino acids. Between the trimmed V and J ends, which lost 4 bases and 7 bases, there was a span of 10 bases. CDR1 DFQATT and CDR2 SNEGSKA come from the germline V gene (reference sequence). In DNA, the CDR3 is TGCAGTGCTATAACAGGACTTGAAGCTTTCTTT. Translation gives CSAITGLEAFF.

The chain combines TRBV20-1 with TRBJ1-6; 7 nucleotides agree with TRBD1. Germline V lookup: CDR1 DFQATT, CDR2 SNEGSKA (reference sequence). Unmatched junction bases numbered 3, after V lost 3 bases and J lost 7 bases. The CDR3 loop spans 13 amino acids. As DNA, the CDR3 is TGCAGTGCTAGTCTACAGGGGAATTCACCCCTCCACTTT. Its translation: CSASLQGNSPLHF.

This clonotype was found a few times. This chain joins TRBV7-2 and TRBJ1-6; no clear D. The length of the CDR3 is 15 residues. The germline V and J ends were trimmed by 5 bases and 9 bases, with 17 bases remaining between them. Looked up from germline, CDR1 is SGHTA and CDR2 is FQGNSA. The CDR3 sequence is CASSPPISEASPLHF. The CDR3 DNA sequence: TGTGCCAGCAGCCCACCCATTTCAGAGGCTTCACCCCTCCACTTT.

A few counts support this clonotype. The chain joins TRBV15 to TRBJ1-5; TRBD1 might be the D (5 bases). CDR3 length: 14 amino acids. The ends were cut back, 9 bases at V and 2 bases at J, with 14 bases in the middle. CDR1 and CDR2 (germline): LNHNV, YYDKDF (reference sequence). CDR3 coding DNA: TGTGCCACGAGGGACCCTGGAGGCAATCAGCCCCAGCATTTT. Translating it yields CATRDPGGNQPQHF.

The gene calls are TRBV7-9 and TRBJ2-3; tentatively, D is TRBD1 (6 bases). The length of the CDR3 is 15 residues. Trimming stripped 1 base from V and 6 bases from J, with 14 bases between. Germline V gene lookup returns CDR1 SEHNR and CDR2 FQNEAQ (reference sequence). The CDR3 sequence is CASSLDRVDVDTQYF. The CDR3 coding sequence is TGTGCCAGCAGCTTAGACAGGGTCGATGTGGATACGCAGTATTTT.

The genes are TRBV7-2 and TRBJ1-5; D ambiguous. Trimming pared 1 base from V and 7 bases from J, leaving 14 bases between. The CDR3 is 15 residues long. Germline V gene data show CDR1 as SGHTA and CDR2 as FQGNSA. CDR3 loop: CASSLGHEGGQPQHF. For the CDR3, the DNA is TGTGCCAGCAGCTTAGGGCACGAGGGAGGGCAGCCCCAGCATTTT.

The chain links TRBV7-2 to TRBJ2-7; D call uncertain. The length of the CDR3 is 12 residues. Germline CDR1 and CDR2: SGHTA and FQGNSA. Deletions cut 2 bases from V and 1 base from J, with 3 bases between. The CDR3 reads CASSLMSYEQYF. CDR3 coding DNA: TGTGCCAGCAGCTTAATGTCCTACGAGCAGTACTTC.

The chain recombines TRBV29-1 with TRBJ1-1, with D unclear. V lost 5 bases and J 2 bases, leaving 12 bases between the germline ends. Germline V lookup: CDR1 SQVTM, CDR2 ANQGSEA. This CDR3 has 13 amino acids. The CDR3 reads CSVLVAGNTEAFF. CDR3 DNA: TGCAGCGTTCTTGTGGCGGGTAACACTGAAGCTTTCTTT.

This clonotype was seen more than once but under ten times. The chain links TRBV27 to TRBJ1-2; TRBD1 aligns across 12 bases. V shed 4 bases and J 3 bases; nucleotides not matched to a gene: 9. CDR3 length equals 17 residues. Germline V gives CDR1 MNHEY, CDR2 SMNVEV (reference sequence). The CDR3 DNA sequence: TGTGCCAGCAGTTCCGAGACCGGGACAGGGGGCCACTATGGCTACACCTTC. It yields the protein CASSSETGTGGHYGYTF.

This clonotype was seen more than once but under ten times. The chain has TRBV7-9 and TRBJ2-1; 8 bases align to TRBD2. Judging by the DNA end, TRBJ2-7 fits better; the J call may be wrong. Germline values: CDR1 SEHNR, CDR2 FQNEAQ (reference sequence). The CDR3 runs to 16 residues. Written as DNA, the CDR3 is TGTGCCAGCAGCCCACTTGGGGCCAGCGGGAGAATCGAGCAGTACTTC. Translation: CASSPLGASGRIEQYF.